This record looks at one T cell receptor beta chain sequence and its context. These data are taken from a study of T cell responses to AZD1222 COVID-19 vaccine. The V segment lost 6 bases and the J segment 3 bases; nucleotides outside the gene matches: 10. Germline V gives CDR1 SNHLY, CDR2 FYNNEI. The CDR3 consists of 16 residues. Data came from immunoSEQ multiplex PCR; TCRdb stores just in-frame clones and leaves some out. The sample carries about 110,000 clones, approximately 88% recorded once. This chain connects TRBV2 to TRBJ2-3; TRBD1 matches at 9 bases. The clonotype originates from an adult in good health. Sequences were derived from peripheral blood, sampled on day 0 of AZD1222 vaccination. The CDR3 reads CASSLLGQGRTDTQYF. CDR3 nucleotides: TGTGCCAGCAGCCTTCTTGGACAGGGGCGGACAGATACGCAGTATTTT.